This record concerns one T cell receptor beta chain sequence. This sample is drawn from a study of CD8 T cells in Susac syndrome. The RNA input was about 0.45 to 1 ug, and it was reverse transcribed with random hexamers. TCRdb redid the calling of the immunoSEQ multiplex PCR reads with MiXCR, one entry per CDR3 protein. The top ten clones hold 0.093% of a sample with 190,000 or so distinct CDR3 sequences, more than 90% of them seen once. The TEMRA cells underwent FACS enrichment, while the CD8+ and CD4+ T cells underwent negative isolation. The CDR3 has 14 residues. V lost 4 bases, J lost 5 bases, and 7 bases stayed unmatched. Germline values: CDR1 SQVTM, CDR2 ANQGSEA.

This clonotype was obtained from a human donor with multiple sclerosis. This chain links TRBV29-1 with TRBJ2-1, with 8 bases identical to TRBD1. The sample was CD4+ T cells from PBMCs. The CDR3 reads CSVVRTGMNNEQFF. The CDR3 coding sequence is TGCAGCGTTGTCAGGACAGGGATGAACAATGAGCAGTTCTTC.